This is a list of T cell receptor beta chains from one sample in a study of blood T cell repertoires in COVID-19. TCRdb's copy holds only in-frame clones and misses some; the assay was immunoSEQ multiplex PCR. The table has about 87,000 clones, around 86% seen once. Material: peripheral blood. These TCRs come from a woman between 65 and 79 years old with acute or convalescent COVID-19. Both conserved end residues are part of each CDR3. The order of the fields is clone size, D gene, J gene, V gene, CDR3 DNA, CDR3 protein. A D gene is named only where the DNA matches it firmly. The listing skips clone size in some rows; elsewhere it reads once, few, many or a size class.

once,TRBD2,TRBJ2-7,TRBV18,TGTGCCAGCTCGCCGGGCGGGGGGCCGGGCGAGCAGTACTTC,CASSPGGGPGEQYF
once,.,TRBJ1-1,TRBV2,TGTGCCAGCAGGCCAGGGGCTACTTTTGAAGCTTTCTTT,CASRPGATFEAFF
few,.,TRBJ1-1,TRBV7-9,TGTGCCAGCAGCTTAGCGTCAGCGCCCTTATTT,CASSLASAPLF
.,TRBD2,TRBJ2-1,TRBV4-1,TGCGCCAGCAGCCACGGGGGTAGCGGGGGGGCCGTTGAGCAGTTCTTC,CASSHGGSGGAVEQFF
once,.,TRBJ1-5,TRBV19,TGTGCCAGTACCCCCGGACAGAGTTATCAGCCCCAGCATTTT,CASTPGQSYQPQHF
once,.,TRBJ2-5,TRBV27,TGTGCCAGCAGTTTATTGGAGGGCGTGGGGTACCAAGAGACCCAGTACTTC,CASSLLEGVGYQETQYF
.,.,TRBJ2-7,TRBV3-1/TRBV3-2,TGTGCCAGCAGCCCCAGGACTAATCACCACGAGCAGTACTTC,CASSPRTNHHEQYF
.,.,TRBJ2-7,TRBV6-1,TGTGCCAGCAGTGAAGCTCAGGGCTCGATTTCCTCCTACGAGCAGTACTTC,CASSEAQGSISSYEQYF
.,.,TRBJ2-7,TRBV9,TGTGCCAGCAGCGCACCATTTCCTACCGACGAGCAGTACTTC,CASSAPFPTDEQYF
.,TRBD2,TRBJ2-2,TRBV20-1,TGCAGTGCTAGTCGGGGAGCGGGGGGGTTGAACACCGGGGAGCTGTTTTTT,CSASRGAGGLNTGELFF
.,TRBD2,TRBJ2-5,TRBV3-1/TRBV3-2,TGTGCCAGCAGCCAAGTTTTCTCTAGCGGGGGGGCTGGGGAGACCCAGTACTTC,CASSQVFSSGGAGETQYF
.,TRBD2,TRBJ2-3,TRBV3-1/TRBV3-2,TGTGCCAGCAGCACCACTAGCGGGGGGCAGTCGTATTTT,CASSTTSGGQSYF
.,.,TRBJ1-5,TRBV4-2,TGTGCCAGCAGCCAAGGACAGAGCAATCAGCCCCAGCATTTT,CASSQGQSNQPQHF
.,.,TRBJ1-1,TRBV11-2,TGTGCCAGCAGCCAACAGGGAGTAGGCACTGAAGCTTTCTTT,CASSQQGVGTEAFF
.,TRBD1,TRBJ1-1,TRBV6-2/TRBV6-3,TGTGCCAGCAGCCGGGACAGCGATTACACTGAAGCTTTCTTT,CASSRDSDYTEAFF
once,TRBD2,TRBJ2-3,TRBV9,TGTGCCAGCAGCAAGGGACTAGCGTCGTCTACAGATACGCAGTATTTT,CASSKGLASSTDTQYF
.,TRBD1,TRBJ1-6,TRBV11-2,TGTGCCAGCAGCTCTTACAGGGGGCTATATTCACCCCTCCACTTT,CASSSYRGLYSPLHF
.,TRBD2,TRBJ2-1,TRBV9,TGTGCCAGCAGCGTAGGGCAATTGGGAAGCGGGGATCAGTTCTTC,CASSVGQLGSGDQFF
once,.,TRBJ1-2,TRBV15,TGTGCCACCAGCAGAGACCACAGGGAAGGCTACACCTTC,CATSRDHREGYTF
.,.,TRBJ1-2,TRBV18,TGTGCCAGCTCAGGTGGACAGTTCGGCTACACCTTC,CASSGGQFGYTF
few,.,TRBJ1-3,TRBV3-1/TRBV3-2,TGTGCCAGCAGCCAACAGGGTTCTGGAAACACCATATATTTT,CASSQQGSGNTIYF
.,.,TRBJ1-2,TRBV6-6,TGTGCCAGCAGAACACAGGGTGCGAACTATGGCTACACCTTC,CASRTQGANYGYTF
.,TRBD1,TRBJ1-6,TRBV27,TGTGCCAGCAGGCCGACTACAGGGGGCGGAAATTCACCCCTCCACTTT,CASRPTTGGGNSPLHF
.,TRBD1,TRBJ2-7,TRBV7-2,TGTGCCAGCAGCGACGGACAGGGCGGGGTAATGAACGAGCAGTACTTC,CASSDGQGGVMNEQYF
.,TRBD1,TRBJ1-2,TRBV19,TGTGCCAGCACGGCGACAGGGGAAGGCTATGGCTACACCTTC,CASTATGEGYGYTF
.,TRBD2,TRBJ2-5,TRBV7-9,TGTGCCAGCAGCTCTAGCGGCCAAGAGACCCAGTACTTC,CASSSSGQETQYF
.,TRBD1,TRBJ2-2,TRBV6-5,TGTGCCAGCAGTACACCGGGACAGGGGGCCGGGGAGCTGTTTTTT,CASSTPGQGAGELFF
.,TRBD2,TRBJ2-3,TRBV9,TGTGCCAGCAGCGTAGGACTAGCGGGGGGCACAGATACGCAGTATTTT,CASSVGLAGGTDTQYF
.,.,TRBJ2-3,TRBV3-1/TRBV3-2,TGTGCCAGCAGCCGAGGAGCAGATACGCAGTATTTT,CASSRGADTQYF
.,TRBD1,TRBJ1-5,TRBV2,TGTGCCAGCAAGGGACAGGGGTCCGGGCCCCAGCATTTT,CASKGQGSGPQHF
.,.,TRBJ2-1,TRBV27,TGTGCCAGCAGTTTTCGAGCGGGCGGAAGAAATGAGCAGTTCTTC,CASSFRAGGRNEQFF
.,TRBD1,TRBJ2-7,TRBV6-6,TGTGCCAGCAGAATGGAAGGGACAGGGGGGGACTACGAGCAGTACTTC,CASRMEGTGGDYEQYF
few,.,TRBJ1-1,TRBV5-1,TGCGCCAGCAGCTTGGGACTTTCGAACACTGAAGCTTTCTTT,CASSLGLSNTEAFF
.,.,TRBJ1-1,TRBV18,TGTGCCAGCTCACCACCGGTTTCTATGAACACTGAAGCTTTCTTT,CASSPPVSMNTEAFF
.,TRBD2,TRBJ2-1,TRBV18,TGTGCCAGCTCACGGACCGGGGGGGCCTACAATGAGCAGTTCTTC,CASSRTGGAYNEQFF
.,TRBD1,TRBJ2-7,TRBV5-5,TGTGCCACCGGACAGGGGGCTGTCGACGAGCAGTACTTC,CATGQGAVDEQYF
.,TRBD2,TRBJ2-5,TRBV11-3,TGTGCCAGCAGCGCCAGACTAGCGGGGGGGGTAGAGACCCAGTACTTC,CASSARLAGGVETQYF
.,TRBD2,TRBJ2-1,TRBV7-2,TGTGCCAGCAGCACGGGACTAGCGAGTGAGCAGTTCTTC,CASSTGLASEQFF
.,.,TRBJ1-1,TRBV10-3,TGTGCCATCAGTCAGGGGAACATGAACACTGAAGCTTTCTTT,CAISQGNMNTEAFF
.,TRBD1,TRBJ2-3,TRBV5-1,TGCGCCAGCAGCAAGGGGGGGACAGGGAGGACGGATACGCAGTATTTT,CASSKGGTGRTDTQYF
.,.,TRBJ2-5,TRBV11-1,TGTGCCAGCAGCTTAGCTACAGGGCCACCAAAAGAGACCCAGTACTTC,CASSLATGPPKETQYF
.,TRBD2,TRBJ2-2,TRBV5-1,TGCGCCAGCAGCTTGTTTAGCGGGGGGAACACCGGGGAGCTGTTTTTT,CASSLFSGGNTGELFF
.,.,TRBJ1-1,TRBV9,TGTGCCAGCAGCGTAGGGCCCAGGGATGGCACTGAAGCTTTCTTT,CASSVGPRDGTEAFF
.,.,TRBJ1-4,TRBV11-2,TGTGCCAGCAGCTCGAACAGCGGCGGGAGTGAAAAACTGTTTTTT,CASSSNSGGSEKLFF
.,TRBD1,TRBJ2-1,TRBV6-5,TGTGCCAGCAACCGGGACAGGGAGGGCAATGAGCAGTTCTTC,CASNRDREGNEQFF
.,TRBD1,TRBJ1-5,TRBV6-9,TGTGCCAGCGACCTGGGGACAGCCCGTGGTCAGCCCCAGCATTTT,CASDLGTARGQPQHF
.,.,TRBJ1-1,TRBV9,TGTGCCAGCAGCGCTTTCCTTTGGGGGGGGACGAACACTGAAGCTTTCTTT,CASSAFLWGGTNTEAFF
.,TRBD1,TRBJ2-3,TRBV5-6,TGTGCCAGCACCCGACAGGGAACAGATACGCAGTATTTT,CASTRQGTDTQYF
.,.,TRBJ1-3,TRBV19,TGTGCCAGTAGCAGACAGGCCGTTGTGGGAAACACCATATATTTT,CASSRQAVVGNTIYF
.,.,TRBJ1-2,TRBV6-5,TGTGCCAGCAGACCGACAGTTCACTATGGCTACACCTTC,CASRPTVHYGYTF
.,.,TRBJ1-4,TRBV20-1,TGCAGTGCTAGTGGCCAGGGGCATGAAAAACTGTTTTTT,CSASGQGHEKLFF
.,.,TRBJ2-5,TRBV5-1,TGCGCCAGCAGCTTACTGGGGGGAGAGACCCAGTACTTC,CASSLLGGETQYF
.,.,TRBJ1-1,TRBV7-3,TGTGCCAGCAGCTTAGGGGCAGGGGAAACTGAAGCTTTCTTT,CASSLGAGETEAFF
.,TRBD1,TRBJ1-2,TRBV28,TGTGCCAGCAGACCGGGACAGGGCCTAGCTAACTATGGCTACACCTTC,CASRPGQGLANYGYTF
once,TRBD2,TRBJ2-7,TRBV7-6,TGTGCCAGCAGCTTATCGAGCGGGGATACCTACGAGCAGTACTTC,CASSLSSGDTYEQYF
few,TRBD1,TRBJ1-1,TRBV6-4,TGTGCCAGCAGTGACAGGGGGCGCACTGAAGCTTTCTTT,CASSDRGRTEAFF
once,TRBD1,TRBJ2-7,TRBV27,TGTGCCAGCAGTTTGTCCGGGACAGGGGCCTTGGGGAACCGCGAGCAGTACTTC,CASSLSGTGALGNREQYF